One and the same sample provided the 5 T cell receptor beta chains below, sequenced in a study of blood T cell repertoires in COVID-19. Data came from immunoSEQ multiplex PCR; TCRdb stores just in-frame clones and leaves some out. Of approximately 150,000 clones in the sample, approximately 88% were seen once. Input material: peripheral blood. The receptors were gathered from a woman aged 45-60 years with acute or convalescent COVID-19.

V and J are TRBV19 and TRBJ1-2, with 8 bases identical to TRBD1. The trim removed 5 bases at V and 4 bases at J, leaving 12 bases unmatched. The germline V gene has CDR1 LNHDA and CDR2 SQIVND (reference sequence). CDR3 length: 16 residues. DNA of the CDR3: TGTGCCAGTAGTGAACCCAGGGGGCGCGAGATCTATGGCTACACCTTC. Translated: CASSEPRGREIYGYTF. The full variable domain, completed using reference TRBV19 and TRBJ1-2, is DGGITQSPKYLFRKEGQNVTLSCEQNLNHDAMYWYRQDPGQGLRLIYYSQIVNDFQKGDIAEGYSVSREKKESFPLTVTSAQKNPTAFYLCASSEPRGREIYGYTFGSGTRLTVV.

The CDR3 sequence: CASSQERGGLAGYEQYF. The CDR3, as DNA: TGTGCCAGCAGCCAAGAAAGGGGTGGACTAGCGGGGTACGAGCAGTACTTC. The chain carries TRBV4-2 and TRBJ2-7; 12 nucleotides match TRBD2. With 0 bases clipped from V and 4 bases from J, the junction kept 7 bases outside the gene matches. Germline CDR1 reads LGHNA; CDR2 reads YNFKEQ. The CDR3 spans 17 residues.

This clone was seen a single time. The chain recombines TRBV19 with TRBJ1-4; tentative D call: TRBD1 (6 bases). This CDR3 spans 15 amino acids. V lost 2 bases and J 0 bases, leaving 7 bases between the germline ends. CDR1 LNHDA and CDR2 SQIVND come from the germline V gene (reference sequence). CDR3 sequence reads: CASSIWTATNEKLFF. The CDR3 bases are TGTGCCAGTAGTATATGGACAGCAACTAATGAAAAACTGTTTTTT.

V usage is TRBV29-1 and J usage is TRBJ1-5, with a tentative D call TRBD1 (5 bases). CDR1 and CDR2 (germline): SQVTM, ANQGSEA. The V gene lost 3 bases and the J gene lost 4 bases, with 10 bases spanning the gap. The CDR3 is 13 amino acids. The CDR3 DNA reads TGCAGCGTTGAGGGGGGAGGGAATCAGCCCCAGCATTTT. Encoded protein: CSVEGGGNQPQHF.

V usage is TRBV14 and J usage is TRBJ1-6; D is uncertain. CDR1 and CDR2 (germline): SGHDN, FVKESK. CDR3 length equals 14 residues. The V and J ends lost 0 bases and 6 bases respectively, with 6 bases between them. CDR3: CASSQETGNSPLHF. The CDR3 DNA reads TGTGCCAGCAGCCAAGAAACGGGTAATTCACCCCTCCACTTT.